What follows describes a single T cell receptor beta chain. A read error may account for a junction end that differs from germline. Under the authors' procedure: Reference gene primer amplification in the assay estimated nucleated cell counts. TCRdb's table, derived via immunoSEQ multiplex PCR, lists solely in-frame clones and lacks some. V and J calls and clone size are as listed in that table; D and trimming were resolved from the DNA. Counted here are 250,000 or so clones, around nine tenths occurring once; the ten biggest clones make up about 1.6%. This specimen comes from a study of blood T cell repertoires in COVID-19. Study overall: From T cells, B-cell-depleted T cells, or PBMCs came the material, which was cDNA or gDNA.

Participants, about 18 to 90 years old, spanned approximately 26 US areas. Participants had their cohort set by participant-reported clinical history. CDR1 is MNHNS, CDR2 SASEGT, per germline. The CDR3 is made up of 13 amino acids. Sequenced input: PBMCs or T cells enriched from blood (not recorded which). The chain links TRBV6-1 to TRBJ2-7; 12 bases match TRBD1. This receptor was taken from a woman aged 45-65 years who had recovered from COVID-19. The CDR3 DNA reads as TGTGCCAGCAGTGAAGCTGGCCGGGACAGGGGGCACTTC. It codes for CASSEAGRDRGHF.